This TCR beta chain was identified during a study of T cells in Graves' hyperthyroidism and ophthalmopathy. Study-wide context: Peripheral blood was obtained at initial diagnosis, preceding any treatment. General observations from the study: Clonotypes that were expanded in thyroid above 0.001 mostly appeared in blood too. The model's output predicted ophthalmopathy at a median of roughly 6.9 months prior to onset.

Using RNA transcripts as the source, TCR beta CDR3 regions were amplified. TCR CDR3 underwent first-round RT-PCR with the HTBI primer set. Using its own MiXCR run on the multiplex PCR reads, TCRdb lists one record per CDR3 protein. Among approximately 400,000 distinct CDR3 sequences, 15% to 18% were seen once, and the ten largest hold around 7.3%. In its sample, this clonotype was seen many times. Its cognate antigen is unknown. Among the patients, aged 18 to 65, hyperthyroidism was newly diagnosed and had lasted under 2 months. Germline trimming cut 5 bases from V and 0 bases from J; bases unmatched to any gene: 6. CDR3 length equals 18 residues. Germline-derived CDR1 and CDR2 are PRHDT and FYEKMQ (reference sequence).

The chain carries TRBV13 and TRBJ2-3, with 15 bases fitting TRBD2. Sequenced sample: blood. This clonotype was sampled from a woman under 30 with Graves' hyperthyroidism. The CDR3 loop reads CASSLGLAGGQSTDTQYF. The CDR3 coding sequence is TGTGCCAGCAGCCTTGGACTAGCGGGAGGGCAAAGCACAGATACGCAGTATTTT.